Listed below are T cell receptor beta chains from one sample, sequenced in a study of blood T cell repertoires in COVID-19. Clones were sequenced by immunoSEQ multiplex PCR, and TCRdb holds only the in-frame ones, with some missing. The table lists about 97,000 clones, about 87% of them singletons. Material for sequencing was peripheral blood. These receptors all stem from a human donor in a cohort sampled during active COVID-19. Each CDR3 is given with its conserved first and last residue. A D gene is named only where the DNA matches it firmly. The listing skips clone size in some rows; elsewhere it reads once, few, many or a size class.

v_call	j_call	d_call	clone_size	cdr3_nt	cdr3_aa
TRBV3-1/TRBV3-2	TRBJ1-1	NA	NA	TGTGCCAGCAGCACAGGGTACACTGAAGCTTTCTTT	CASSTGYTEAFF
TRBV6-6	TRBJ2-1	TRBD2	NA	TGTGGCACGGGACTAACGTCCAATGAGCAGTTCTTC	CGTGLTSNEQFF
TRBV6-2/TRBV6-3	TRBJ2-2	NA	once	TGTGCCAGCAGCCGGGTCTCGACAGTAAACACCGGGGAGCTGTTTTTT	CASSRVSTVNTGELFF
TRBV5-1	TRBJ2-1	TRBD2	NA	TGCGCCAGCAGTACCCCTCGGACTAGCGGGAGAGGCTCCTACAATGAGCAGTTCTTC	CASSTPRTSGRGSYNEQFF
TRBV19	TRBJ1-1	TRBD1	NA	TGTGCCAGTAGGGAAGGGGGCGGAACTGAAGCTTTCTTT	CASREGGGTEAFF
TRBV12-3/TRBV12-4	TRBJ2-1	NA	NA	TGTGCCAGCAGTCTCAGTGGCAATGAGCAGTTCTTC	CASSLSGNEQFF
TRBV3-1/TRBV3-2	TRBJ1-3	NA	NA	TGTGCCAGCAGCCAACAACAGGGTCTTGGAAACACCATATATTTT	CASSQQQGLGNTIYF
TRBV5-1	TRBJ2-5	NA	NA	TGCGCCAGCAGCCTAGGCCCGGGAGTACAAGAGACCCAGTACTTC	CASSLGPGVQETQYF
TRBV9	TRBJ2-1	TRBD2	NA	TGTGCCAGCAGCGTAGCACCGGGAGGGACCTACAATGAGCAGTTCTTC	CASSVAPGGTYNEQFF
TRBV19	TRBJ2-1	NA	NA	TGTGCCAGTAGCCCGATTTACTTGACTATTGACTCCTACAATGAGCAGTTCTTC	CASSPIYLTIDSYNEQFF
TRBV21-1	TRBJ1-4	NA	NA	TGTGCCAGCAGCAAAGATCGACCGGGTGAAAAACTGTTTTTT	CASSKDRPGEKLFF
TRBV2	TRBJ1-1	TRBD1	NA	TGTGCCAGCAGTGACAGGGGGATCATGAACACTGAAGCTTTCTTT	CASSDRGIMNTEAFF
TRBV7-2	TRBJ1-5	NA	few	TGTGCCAGCAGCTTTCCAGAAAATAGCAATCAGCCCCAGCATTTT	CASSFPENSNQPQHF
TRBV29-1	TRBJ1-1	NA	NA	TGCAGCGTACAACAGGGGAACACTGAAGCTTTCTTT	CSVQQGNTEAFF
TRBV3-1/TRBV3-2	TRBJ2-3	TRBD2	NA	TGTGCCAGCAGCGCCCGACTAGCGGGAGGGCCAGATACGCAGTATTTT	CASSARLAGGPDTQYF
TRBV28	TRBJ2-1	TRBD2	NA	TGTGCCAGCAGTTTATCCCTAGCGGGAGAGTTCTTC	CASSLSLAGEFF
TRBV4-1	TRBJ2-1	TRBD2	NA	TGCGCCAGCAGCCAAGGAGGTAGCGGGTCCTACAATGAGCAGTTCTTC	CASSQGGSGSYNEQFF
TRBV5-5	TRBJ2-7	TRBD1	NA	TGTGCCAGCAGCCTTGACAGGGGGTCCTACGAGCAGTACTTC	CASSLDRGSYEQYF
TRBV27	TRBJ1-5	NA	NA	TGTGCCATCCCGGACCGGGACAATCAGCCCCAGCATTTT	CAIPDRDNQPQHF
TRBV2	TRBJ2-5	TRBD1	once	TGTGCCAGCAGCTTACAGGGGGCCCAAGAGACCCAGTACTTC	CASSLQGAQETQYF
TRBV7-3	TRBJ2-3	TRBD2	few	TGTGCCAGCAGCCCATCGAGCGGGAGGGTTGATACGCAGTATTTT	CASSPSSGRVDTQYF
TRBV5-4	TRBJ1-1	NA	NA	TGTGCCAGCAGCGAAGATGGTGGAGTCGGCACTGAAGCTTTCTTT	CASSEDGGVGTEAFF
TRBV9	TRBJ2-2	NA	NA	TGTGCCAGCAGCGCCCAATCCAGGGGGGCGCGGGTCACCGGGGAGCTGTTTTTT	CASSAQSRGARVTGELFF
TRBV5-1	TRBJ1-1	NA	NA	TGCGCCAGCAGCTTGGCCTTCAGAAACACTGAAGCTTTCTTT	CASSLAFRNTEAFF
TRBV6-6	TRBJ2-7	NA	few	TGTGCCAGCAGTTACTCGAGTCTAGCCTACGAGCAGTACTTC	CASSYSSLAYEQYF
TRBV28	TRBJ1-3	NA	NA	TGTGCCAGCAGAGAGTCGAGGACAAGAGGAAACACCATATATTTT	CASRESRTRGNTIYF
TRBV19	TRBJ1-4	NA	NA	TGTGCCAGTAGCACAGGGCTTGTAGGAAAACTGTTTTTT	CASSTGLVGKLFF
TRBV27	TRBJ1-5	NA	once	TGTGCTTCGAGGAAGAGGGGGGGGGACAATCAGCCCCAGCATTTT	CASRKRGGDNQPQHF
TRBV24-1	TRBJ2-2	NA	NA	TGTGCCACCAGTCCTGGAGTTCAAACCGGGGAGCTGTTTTTT	CATSPGVQTGELFF
TRBV6-5	TRBJ1-1	NA	NA	TGTGCCAGCAGTAGACCAGGGGTCACTGAAGCTTTCTTT	CASSRPGVTEAFF
TRBV9	TRBJ2-1	NA	NA	TGTGCCAGCAGCGTAGAACAGAGACCCTACAATGAGCAGTTCTTC	CASSVEQRPYNEQFF
TRBV5-5	TRBJ2-5	NA	NA	TGTGCCAGCATCCTAGGACAGAGCCAAGAGACCCAGTACTTC	CASILGQSQETQYF
TRBV7-2	TRBJ1-1	NA	NA	TGTGCCAGCACTAAGCTTGTGTCCCCATCCACTGAAGCTTTCTTT	CASTKLVSPSTEAFF
TRBV5-1	TRBJ2-4	TRBD1	NA	TGCGCCAGCAGCTTGGGCGCAGGGGGTATGGAAAACATTCAGTACTTC	CASSLGAGGMENIQYF
TRBV28	TRBJ2-5	NA	NA	TGTGCCACGAGGTCAATAAACCAAGAGACCCAGTACTTC	CATRSINQETQYF
TRBV13	TRBJ1-1	TRBD1	NA	TGTGCCAGCAGCTTCCCCAGGGGGCTGATGAACACTGAAGCTTTCTTT	CASSFPRGLMNTEAFF
TRBV5-4	TRBJ2-5	NA	NA	TGTGCCAGCAGCTTGGCGCCCGTGACCAGGGAGACCCAGTACTTC	CASSLAPVTRETQYF